This TCR beta chain was documented in a study of cytomegalovirus exposure and HLA in healthy donors. This CDR3 is built from 13 residues. V shed 9 bases and J 8 bases; nucleotides not matched to a gene: 7. Germline-derived CDR1 and CDR2 are MNHNS and SASEGT. Notes on this clone: Its antigen is undetermined.

Study conclusions and caveats: Previously analyzed data showed that most TCR beta V segments were productive at a frequency of about 87% or about 30%. A missense DCLRE1C variant was associated with V- and J-gene trimming of TCR beta chains in a later analysis, and an independent cohort replicated the association. The Asian-associated ancestry cluster reportedly had fewer N-insertions than the approximately 650-donor mean in a later analysis. There were about 160 TCR beta chains listed as cytomegalovirus-associated.

The PCR ran on 60 Vbeta and 13 Jbeta primers. Data came from immunoSEQ multiplex PCR; TCRdb stores just in-frame clones and leaves some out. The sample shows about 99,000 clones, 66% of them seen only once. The rearrangement joins TRBV6-1 to TRBJ2-1, with 10 bases aligning to TRBD2. Sequenced sample: PBMCs. This receptor was obtained from a woman aged 45-60 years in good health and CMV-seronegative. CDR3: CASQAGGTDEQFF. The CDR3 DNA reads as TGTGCCAGTCAAGCGGGAGGGACGGATGAGCAGTTCTTC.